A single sample is the source of the 19 T cell receptor beta chains below, sequenced in a study of beta chain features in type 1 diabetes. Reverse transcription of all isolated RNA meant that expressed TCRB transcripts were sequenced. Only in-frame clones appear in the TCRdb table, and some are missing; sequencing was by immunoSEQ multiplex PCR. The table includes 400,000 to 450,000 clones, 14% detected once. The sample taken for sequencing was naive CD4+ T cells from blood. These receptors came from a man aged 25-40 years in good health.

J is TRBJ2-6 and V is TRBV30; D assignment may be TRBD1 or TRBD2 (5 bases each). This CDR3 contains 15 residues. V was clipped by 5 bases and J by 4 bases, with 15 bases between them. CDR1 GTSNPN and CDR2 SVGIG come from the germline V gene (reference sequence). The DNA of the CDR3 is TGTGCCTGGGGGACCGCGTCTCTGGGGGCCAACGTCCTGACTTTC. Encoded protein: CAWGTASLGANVLTF. Combining the CDR3 with reference TRBV30 and TRBJ2-6 gives the whole variable domain SQTIHQWPATLVQPVGSPLSLECTVEGTSNPNLYWYRQAAGRGLQLLFYSVGIGQISSEVPQNLSASRPQDRQFILSSKKLLLSDSGFYLCAWGTASLGANVLTFGAGSRLTVL.

This clone turned up a few times. The V call is TRBV25-1, the J call TRBJ2-1, with D possibly being TRBD1 (6 bases). The CDR3 is made up of 15 amino acids. The V gene's germline CDR1 is MGHDK and CDR2 SYGVNS. The germline V and J ends were trimmed by 4 bases and 0 bases, with 10 bases remaining between them. The CDR3 region has the DNA TGTGCCAGCAGTGGGGACAACGCCTCCTACAATGAGCAGTTCTTC. Translating gives CASSGDNASYNEQFF.

This clone has a handful of counts. V is TRBV7-8 and J is TRBJ2-3; 9 bases map to TRBD2. Germline CDR1 reads SGHVS; CDR2 reads FQNEAQ. Trimming took 6 bases from V and 4 from J; bases not matched to a gene: 5. This CDR3 contains 14 residues. In DNA form, the CDR3 reads TGTGCCAGCAGACCTAGCGGGATGTCAGATACGCAGTATTTT. Its translation: CASRPSGMSDTQYF.

This clone has only a few counts. The V gene is TRBV5-6, the J gene TRBJ1-1; TRBD1 aligns across 7 bases. Germline-derived CDR1 and CDR2 are SGHDT and YYEEEE. The CDR3 has 13 amino acids. V lost 3 bases, J lost 3 bases, and 2 bases stayed unmatched. In DNA form, the CDR3 reads TGTGCCAGCAGCTGGGGACAGTACACTGAAGCTTTCTTT. Translation gives CASSWGQYTEAFF.

The rearrangement links TRBV6-1 to TRBJ2-5; D unresolved. Trimming shortened V by 7 bases and J by 5 bases, and 5 bases separated the two germline ends. Per the germline V gene, CDR1 is MNHNS and CDR2 is SASEGT. The CDR3 consists of 10 residues. The CDR3 region is CASMWETQYF. CDR3 coding DNA: TGTGCCAGCATGTGGGAGACCCAGTACTTC.

V usage is TRBV18 and J usage is TRBJ1-1; TRBD1 matches 10 bases. The ends lost 5 bases at V and 2 bases at J; junction bases unmatched: 5. Germline V gives CDR1 KGHSH, CDR2 LQKENI. The CDR3 runs 15 residues. CDR3 sequence reads: CASSTGQGLNTEAFF. The DNA of the CDR3 is TGTGCCAGCTCAACGGGACAGGGGTTAAACACTGAAGCTTTCTTT.

The chain couples TRBV19 to TRBJ2-1, with no clear D. The germline V gene encodes CDR1 LNHDA and CDR2 SQIVND (reference sequence). This CDR3 contains 13 residues. Trimming took 6 bases from V and 10 from J, leaving 16 bases between them. The CDR3 DNA sequence: TGTGCCAGTAGCTCTATGCGTGGTGGCGAGCAGTTCTTC. Its translation: CASSSMRGGEQFF.

This clone was seen more than once but under ten times. The V gene is TRBV5-6, the J gene TRBJ2-3; possibly TRBD2 for D (6 bases). Germline V gives CDR1 SGHDT, CDR2 YYEEEE. This CDR3 has 12 residues. V dropped 6 bases and J dropped 14 bases, with 19 bases sitting between them. CDR3 coding DNA: TGTGCCAGCACCAACCCGGGGACTCCGCCGTATTTT. As protein: CASTNPGTPPYF.

The chain is built from TRBV19 and TRBJ1-5, with a weak D call TRBD1 (5 bases). Germline V gene data show CDR1 as LNHDA and CDR2 as SQIVND (reference sequence). The CDR3 loop spans 16 amino acids. V was cut by 0 bases and J by 1 base, with 10 bases left in between. CDR3 bases: TGTGCCAGTAGTATAGAGGCGGGACGGAGCAATCAGCCCCAGCATTTT. It is translated as CASSIEAGRSNQPQHF. Full variable domain (remainder filled in from reference TRBV19 and TRBJ1-5): DGGITQSPKYLFRKEGQNVTLSCEQNLNHDAMYWYRQDPGQGLRLIYYSQIVNDFQKGDIAEGYSVSREKKESFPLTVTSAQKNPTAFYLCASSIEAGRSNQPQHFGDGTRLSIL.

The sample holds a few counts of this clone. The chain employs TRBV4-3 and TRBJ2-1; no definite D call. The V end was cut by 2 bases, the J end by 5 bases, with 16 bases between. The CDR3 length is 16 residues. Germline V lookup: CDR1 LGHNA, CDR2 YSLEER. In nucleotides, the CDR3 is TGCGCCAGCAGCCAACGAGCCTACCCGCACCACAATGAGCAGTTCTTC. Protein product: CASSQRAYPHHNEQFF.

The V call is TRBV30, the J call TRBJ1-2; D uncertain. Germline V gene data show CDR1 as GTSNPN and CDR2 as SVGIG (reference sequence). This CDR3 spans 13 amino acids. V was shortened by 4 bases and J by 8 bases, with 17 bases between the two germline ends. CDR3 sequence (DNA): TGTGCCTGGATCAGTGCAAAAGTACGCGGCTACACCTTC. Residues: CAWISAKVRGYTF.

In its sample, this clone was seen a few times. The chain carries TRBV9 and TRBJ2-1; D might be TRBD2 (6 bases). The CDR3 loop spans 16 amino acids. Germline CDR1 is SGDLS and CDR2 is YYNGEE. The V gene lost 0 bases and the J gene lost 2 bases, with 12 bases spanning the gap. CDR3 residues: CASSVELARTYNEQFF. In DNA form, the CDR3 reads TGTGCCAGCAGCGTAGAGCTAGCGAGGACCTACAATGAGCAGTTCTTC.

The rearrangement links TRBV6-5 to TRBJ2-7; D is ambiguous. V lost 2 bases to trimming and J lost 6 bases, with 11 bases between them. CDR1 MNHEY and CDR2 SVGAGI come from the germline V gene. The CDR3 runs to 13 residues. DNA of the CDR3: TGTGCCAGCAGTTACAGGGATTTGGGCGAGCAGTACTTC. The encoded protein is CASSYRDLGEQYF.

This clone occurred a few times. The chain employs TRBV30 and TRBJ2-5, with 10 positions matching TRBD1. Germline CDR1 and CDR2: GTSNPN and SVGIG (reference sequence). Trimming cost V 0 bases and J 4 bases; bases outside gene matches: 8. The CDR3 loop spans 16 amino acids. The CDR3 DNA follows: TGTGCCTGGAGTGTACGGAGACAGGGGGCCAGAGAGACCCAGTACTTC. Translating gives CAWSVRRQGARETQYF. The full variable domain, its missing parts supplied by reference TRBV30 and TRBJ2-5, is SQTIHQWPATLVQPVGSPLSLECTVEGTSNPNLYWYRQAAGRGLQLLFYSVGIGQISSEVPQNLSASRPQDRQFILSSKKLLLSDSGFYLCAWSVRRQGARETQYFGPGTRLLVL.

This clone was detected only a few times. J is TRBJ1-2 and V is TRBV9; D gene ambiguous. V lost 4 bases, J lost 4 bases, and 20 bases lay in between. Germline loops: CDR1 SGDLS, CDR2 YYNGEE. The CDR3 extends over 16 amino acids. In nucleotides, the CDR3 is TGTGCCAGCAGCCTCGACGCGGAGGGCCGCGGCTATGGCTACACCTTC. Translating it yields CASSLDAEGRGYGYTF.

This chain's CDR3 is CASSPTRETEAFF. CDR3 coding DNA: TGTGCCAGCTCACCAACCAGGGAGACTGAAGCTTTCTTT. This rearrangement joins TRBV18 to TRBJ1-1; tentative D call: TRBD1 (5 bases). The germline gives CDR1 KGHSH, CDR2 LQKENI. Trimming took off 2 bases at V and 5 bases at J, with 9 bases between the two ends. The CDR3 has 13 residues. Based on the CDR3 plus reference TRBV18 and TRBJ1-1, the full variable domain is NAGVMQNPRHLVRRRGQEARLRCSPMKGHSHVYWYRQLPEEGLKFMVYLQKENIIDESGMPKERFSAEFPKEGPSILRIQQVVRGDSAAYFCASSPTRETEAFFGQGTRLTVV.

This clone was counted between two and nine times. The V call is TRBV29-1, the J call TRBJ2-7; perhaps TRBD2 as D (6 bases). Germline values: CDR1 SQVTM, CDR2 ANQGSEA. This CDR3 spans 13 amino acids. V lost 7 bases, J lost 3 bases, and 16 bases lay in between. The CDR3 is CSASTGGFYEQYF. The CDR3 DNA reads TGCAGCGCTTCCACCGGGGGTTTCTACGAGCAGTACTTC.

This chain uses TRBV9 with TRBJ1-2; unclear D gene. The germline V gene encodes CDR1 SGDLS and CDR2 YYNGEE. Deletions cut 3 bases from V and 1 base from J, with 10 bases between. The length of the CDR3 is 14 residues. The CDR3 DNA is TGTGCCAGCAGCGACAGAACCCATAACTATGGCTACACCTTC. The encoded protein is CASSDRTHNYGYTF.

This clone was detected only a few times. V usage is TRBV28 and J usage is TRBJ2-5; TRBD2 matches at 11 bases. The CDR3 totals 17 residues. Germline lookup yields CDR1 MDHEN and CDR2 SYDVKM. V gave up 2 bases and J gave up 5 bases; unmatched junction bases: 10. DNA for the CDR3: TGTGCCAGCAGTTTACTAGTGACTAGCGGGATATGGGAGACCCAGTACTTC. Its translation is CASSLLVTSGIWETQYF.